This T cell receptor (beta chain) comes out of a study of T cells in Graves' hyperthyroidism and ophthalmopathy. Study-wide results and caveats: Ophthalmopathy, as predicted by the model, came a median approximately 6.5 months after the prediction.

Patients with uncontrolled infections, other autoimmune diseases, pregnancy or lactation were excluded. Diagnosis relied on clinical symptoms, serum thyroxine and TRAb, thyroid ultrasound and orbital computed tomography. Fresh peripheral blood, approximately 10 ml, was the source of the PBMCs. Germline CDR1 and CDR2: SGHDT and YYEEEE. V gave up 2 bases and J gave up 4 bases; unmatched junction bases: 6. The CDR3 loop spans 16 amino acids. The TCR beta CDR3 regions underwent amplification using RNA transcripts as the source. HTBI primers were the set used in a first-round RT-PCR of the TCR CDR3. Each CDR3 protein gets one entry after TCRdb re-called the multiplex PCR reads with MiXCR. The table shows 270,000 or so distinct CDR3 sequences, with roughly 15% occurring only once. Ten or more counts support this clonotype. What it binds is not known.

The V call is TRBV5-6, the J call TRBJ2-1; 10 nucleotides agree with TRBD2. The specimen was blood. This receptor was taken from a woman between 50 and 59 years old with Graves' hyperthyroidism that later progressed to Graves' ophthalmopathy. The CDR3 is CASSFSLAGGYNEQFF. CDR3 coding DNA: TGTGCCAGCAGCTTCTCTTTAGCGGGAGGTTACAATGAGCAGTTCTTC.